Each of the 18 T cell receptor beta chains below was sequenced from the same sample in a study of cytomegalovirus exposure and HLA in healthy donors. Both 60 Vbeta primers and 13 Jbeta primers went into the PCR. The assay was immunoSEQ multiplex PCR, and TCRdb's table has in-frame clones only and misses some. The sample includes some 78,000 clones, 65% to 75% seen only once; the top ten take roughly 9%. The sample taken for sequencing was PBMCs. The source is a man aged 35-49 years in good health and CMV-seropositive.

CDR3 sequence (DNA): TGTGCCAGCAGTGACTACCTTAGCACAGATACGCAGTATTTT. As protein: CASSDYLSTDTQYF. The chain joins TRBV6-1 to TRBJ2-3; D not resolved. Germline V gene lookup returns CDR1 MNHNS and CDR2 SASEGT. Trimming took 3 bases from V and 0 from J, leaving 7 bases between them. The CDR3 spans 14 residues.

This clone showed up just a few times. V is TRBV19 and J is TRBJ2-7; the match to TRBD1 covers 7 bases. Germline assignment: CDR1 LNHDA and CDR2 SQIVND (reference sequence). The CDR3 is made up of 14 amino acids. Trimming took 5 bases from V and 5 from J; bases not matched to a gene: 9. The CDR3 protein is CASSLRQGRDEQYF. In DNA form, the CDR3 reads TGTGCCAGTAGTCTCAGACAGGGCAGAGACGAGCAGTACTTC.

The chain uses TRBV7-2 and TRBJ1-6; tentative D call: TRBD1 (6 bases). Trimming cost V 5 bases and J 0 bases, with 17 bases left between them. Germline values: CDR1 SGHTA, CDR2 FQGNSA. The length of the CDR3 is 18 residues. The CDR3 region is CASSRTGRTSSYNSPLHF. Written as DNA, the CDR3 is TGTGCCAGCAGCAGAACAGGGCGGACTAGCTCCTATAATTCACCCCTCCACTTT. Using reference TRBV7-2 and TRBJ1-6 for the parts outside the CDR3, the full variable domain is GAGVSQSPSNKVTEKGKDVELRCDPISGHTALYWYRQSLGQGLEFLIYFQGNSAPDKSGLPSDRFSAERTGGSVSTLTIQRTQQEDSAVYLCASSRTGRTSSYNSPLHFGNGTRLTVT.

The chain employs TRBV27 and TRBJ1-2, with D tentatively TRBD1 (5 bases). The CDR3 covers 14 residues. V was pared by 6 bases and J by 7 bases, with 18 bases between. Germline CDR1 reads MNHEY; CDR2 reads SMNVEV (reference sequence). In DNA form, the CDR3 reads TGTGCCAGCAGCCGCTCTCGGGGGAGCGGTGGCTACACCTTC. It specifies CASSRSRGSGGYTF.

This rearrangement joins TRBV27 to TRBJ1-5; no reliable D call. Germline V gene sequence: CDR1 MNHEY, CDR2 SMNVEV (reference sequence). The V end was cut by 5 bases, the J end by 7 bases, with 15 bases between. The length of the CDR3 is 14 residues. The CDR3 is CASSPNSGRQPQHF. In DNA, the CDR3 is TGTGCCAGCAGTCCAAACAGCGGGAGGCAGCCCCAGCATTTT.

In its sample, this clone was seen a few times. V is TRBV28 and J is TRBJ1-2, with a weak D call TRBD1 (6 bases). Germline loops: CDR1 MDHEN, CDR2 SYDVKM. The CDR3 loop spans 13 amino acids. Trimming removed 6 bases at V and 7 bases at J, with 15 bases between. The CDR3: CASRVTGMGGYTF. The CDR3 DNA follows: TGTGCCAGCAGGGTTACAGGGATGGGTGGCTACACCTTC.

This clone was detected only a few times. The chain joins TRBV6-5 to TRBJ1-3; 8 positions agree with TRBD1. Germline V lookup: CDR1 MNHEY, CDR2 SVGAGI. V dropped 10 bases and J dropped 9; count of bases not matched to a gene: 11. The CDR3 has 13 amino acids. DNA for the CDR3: TGTGCCACCCGGGACAGGCCAGAGGGCACCATATATTTT. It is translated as CATRDRPEGTIYF.

CDR3 loop: CASRAGGVYEQYF. CDR3 sequence (DNA): TGTGCCAGCAGGGCAGGGGGCGTATACGAGCAGTACTTC. The chain recombines TRBV6-5 with TRBJ2-7, with 8 bases lining up with TRBD1. CDR1 is MNHEY, CDR2 SVGAGI, per germline. The CDR3 extends over 13 amino acids. The V segment lost 6 bases and the J segment 4 bases; nucleotides outside the gene matches: 5.

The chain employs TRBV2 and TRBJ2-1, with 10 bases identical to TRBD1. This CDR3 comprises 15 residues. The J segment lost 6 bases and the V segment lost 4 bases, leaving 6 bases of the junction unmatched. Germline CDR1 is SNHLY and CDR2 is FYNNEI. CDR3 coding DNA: TGTGCCAGCAGTGGGAGACAGGGGGCTCTCAATGAGCAGTTCTTC. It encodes CASSGRQGALNEQFF. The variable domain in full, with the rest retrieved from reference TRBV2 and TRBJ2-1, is EPEVTQTPSHQVTQMGQEVILRCVPISNHLYFYWYRQILGQKVEFLVSFYNNEISEKSEIFDDQFSVERPDGSNFTLKIRSTKLEDSAMYFCASSGRQGALNEQFFGPGTRLTVL.

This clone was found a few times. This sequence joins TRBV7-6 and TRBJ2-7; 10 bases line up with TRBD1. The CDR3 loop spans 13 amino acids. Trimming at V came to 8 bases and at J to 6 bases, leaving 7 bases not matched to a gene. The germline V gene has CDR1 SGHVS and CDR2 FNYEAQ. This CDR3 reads CASSGQGGIEQYF. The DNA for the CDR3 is TGTGCCAGCTCAGGACAGGGGGGGATCGAGCAGTACTTC.

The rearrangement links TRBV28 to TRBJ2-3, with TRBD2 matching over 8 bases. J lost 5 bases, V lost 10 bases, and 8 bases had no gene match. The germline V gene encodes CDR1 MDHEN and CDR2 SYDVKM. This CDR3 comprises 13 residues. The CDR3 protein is CAISRGGRDTQYF. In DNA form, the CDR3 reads TGTGCCATCTCCCGGGGGGGCAGAGATACGCAGTATTTT.

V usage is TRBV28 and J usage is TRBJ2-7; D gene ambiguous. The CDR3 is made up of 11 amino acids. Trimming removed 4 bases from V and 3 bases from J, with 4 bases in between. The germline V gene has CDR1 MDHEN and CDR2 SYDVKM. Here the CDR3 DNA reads TGTGCCAGCAGTTCCAACTACGAGCAGTACTTC. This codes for CASSSNYEQYF. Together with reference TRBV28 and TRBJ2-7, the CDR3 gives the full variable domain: DVKVTQSSRYLVKRTGEKVFLECVQDMDHENMFWYRQDPGLGLRLIYFSYDVKMKEKGDIPEGYSVSREKKERFSLILESASTNQTSMYLCASSSNYEQYFGPGTRLTVT.

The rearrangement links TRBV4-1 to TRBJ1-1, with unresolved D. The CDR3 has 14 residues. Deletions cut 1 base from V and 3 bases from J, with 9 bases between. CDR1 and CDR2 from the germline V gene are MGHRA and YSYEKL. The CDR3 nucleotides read TGCGCCAGCAGCCAAGTTGCGGCGGACACTGAAGCTTTCTTT. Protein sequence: CASSQVAADTEAFF.

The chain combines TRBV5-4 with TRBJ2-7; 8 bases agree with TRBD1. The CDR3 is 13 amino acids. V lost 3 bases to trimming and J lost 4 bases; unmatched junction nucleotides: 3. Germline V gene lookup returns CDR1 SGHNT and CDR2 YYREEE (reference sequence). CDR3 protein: CASSSDREYEQYF. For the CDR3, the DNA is TGTGCCAGCAGCTCGGACAGGGAGTACGAGCAGTACTTC.

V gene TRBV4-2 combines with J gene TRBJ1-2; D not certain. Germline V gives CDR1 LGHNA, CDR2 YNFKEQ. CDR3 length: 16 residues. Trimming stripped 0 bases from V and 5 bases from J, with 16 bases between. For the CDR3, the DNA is TGTGCCAGCAGCCAAGATCTGAGGAGCGCGGAGTATGGCTACACCTTC. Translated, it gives CASSQDLRSAEYGYTF.

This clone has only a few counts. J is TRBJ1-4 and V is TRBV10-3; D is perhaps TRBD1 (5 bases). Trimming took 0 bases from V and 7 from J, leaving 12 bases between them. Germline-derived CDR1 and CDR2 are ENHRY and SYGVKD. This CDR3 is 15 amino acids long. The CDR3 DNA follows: TGTGCCATCAGTGAGTCGGGGGGAGAACGTGAAAAACTGTTTTTT. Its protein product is CAISESGGEREKLFF.

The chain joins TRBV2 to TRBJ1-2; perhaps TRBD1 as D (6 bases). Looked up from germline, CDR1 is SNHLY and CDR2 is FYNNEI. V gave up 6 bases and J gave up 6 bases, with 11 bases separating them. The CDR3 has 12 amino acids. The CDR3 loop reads CASSLNRDGYTF. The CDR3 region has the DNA TGTGCCAGCAGCTTAAACAGGGATGGCTACACCTTC.

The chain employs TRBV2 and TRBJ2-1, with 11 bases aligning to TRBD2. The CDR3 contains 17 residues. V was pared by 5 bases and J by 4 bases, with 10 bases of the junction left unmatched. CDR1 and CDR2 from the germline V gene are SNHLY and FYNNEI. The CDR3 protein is CASSRRRTSGSYNEQFF. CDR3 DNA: TGTGCCAGCAGTCGGAGGAGGACTAGCGGGTCTTACAATGAGCAGTTCTTC.